One T cell receptor (beta chain) is described in this entry. The CDR3 extends over 15 amino acids. The V gene lost 6 bases and the J gene lost 4 bases, with 16 bases spanning the gap. The V gene's germline CDR1 is MNHEY and CDR2 SVGAGI. The sample belongs to a study of T-cell reconstitution after alpha-beta-depleted transplantation in children. The library targeted TCRbeta and was prepared with unique molecular identifiers. TCRdb recomputed calls from the PCR reads with MiXCR, one row per CDR3 protein. The sample has some 490,000 distinct CDR3 sequences, around 12% seen once. Sample: PBMCs from the stem cell graft donor, taken from the stem cell graft. The chain carries TRBV6-5 and TRBJ1-5; the D is unclear. The clonotype originates from a human donor who donated a stem cell graft to a child with combined immunodeficiency. Here the CDR3 DNA reads TGTGCCAGCAGCCGCGGCGGGGTTGGGAATCAGCCCCAGCATTTT. Translation: CASSRGGVGNQPQHF.